This TCR beta chain was sequenced during a study of response to subunit inactivated influenza vaccine listed by TCRdb under 2018. About the full investigation: Deep quantitative T cell receptor repertoire profiling was used in the study to track responses to a trivalent subunit inactivated influenza vaccine.

What the authors observed across the whole study: It was suggested by the authors that each seasonal influenza vaccination may recruit only a limited number of new T cells.

The germline V gene specifies ENHRY as CDR1 and SYGVKD as CDR2. The CDR3, cysteine through phenylalanine, is 13 amino acids long. Only the CDR3 portion is preserved as DNA: 39 bases, with reading frame beginning at the first base. Trimming accounts for 6 bases at V and 7 bases at J, while the number of junction bases matched to no gene is 3. The library was prepared using RT-PCR. Sequencing used an Illumina HiSeq 2500. TCRdb took the public reads, trimmed them with fastp at Q25, ran MiXCR for clone calling and kept in-frame beta chains. Under each unique CDR3 protein, matching rows form one entry showing the most common genes and DNA. The sample table lists about half a million distinct CDR3 sequences, about 8% of them with a count of one. Of the sample, around 13% is held by the ten largest clones. A word on this clonotype: The specificity of this receptor is unknown. No per-base quality is available; no much larger clone lies one base away.

This chain is built from TRBV10-3 and TRBJ1-4, with 9 central nucleotides matching TRBD1. The receptor was isolated from a man in his fifties or sixties who received an inactivated influenza vaccine. Donor details come from another sample of the same person, matched by shared clones. The sequences come from PBMCs from blood, collected less than 30 months after vaccination. CDR3 sequence: CAIRGQGGEKLFF. The nucleotides read TGTGCCATCAGGGGACAGGGAGGTGAAAAACTGTTTTTT.